Here is one T cell receptor beta chain with its context. The antigen is not known. One end of the junction is discordant with germline, which a read error may explain. TCRdb re-called the PCR reads through MiXCR, storing one row per CDR3 protein. The table includes about 510,000 distinct CDR3 sequences, about a quarter detected once. The data belong to a study of molecular identifiers for immune sequencing clone quantification. As for the study in general: Split five ways in replicates, RNA from approximately 20,000 or 98,000 naive CD8 cells had four portions sequenced. General observations from the study: Underestimated sizes of highly expanded clones could result from identical TCR molecules that share a barcode. Clones with over 20 RNA copies captured over 99% of effector molecules but under 1% of naive ones.

The receptor was derived from a human donor in good health. Some libraries in this study had Jurkat cell RNA spiked in. Sequenced material: naive CD8+ T cells from blood, with Jurkat cell RNA spiked in. This sample's subset: FACS-sorted CD8+CD4-CCR7+CD45RA+ naive T cells.

This chain's CDR3 is CASSLPTRTYEKYF. Written as DNA, the CDR3 is TGTGCCAGCAGCTTACCCACAAGAACCTACGAGAAGTACTTC. The chain uses TRBV5-6 and TRBJ2-7, with D uncertain. Germline V lookup: CDR1 SGHDT, CDR2 YYEEEE. There are 14 residues in the CDR3.